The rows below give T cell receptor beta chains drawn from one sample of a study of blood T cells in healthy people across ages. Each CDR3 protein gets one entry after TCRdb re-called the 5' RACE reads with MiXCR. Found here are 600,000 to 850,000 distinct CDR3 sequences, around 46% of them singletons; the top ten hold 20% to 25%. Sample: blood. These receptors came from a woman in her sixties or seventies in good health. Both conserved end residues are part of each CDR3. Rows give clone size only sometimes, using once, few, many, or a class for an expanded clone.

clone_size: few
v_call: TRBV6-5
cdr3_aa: CASSLQQELNTEAFF

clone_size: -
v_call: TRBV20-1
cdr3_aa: CSARVWGSGIITDTQYF

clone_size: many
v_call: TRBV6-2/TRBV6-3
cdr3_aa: CASSAGTSGTYEQYF

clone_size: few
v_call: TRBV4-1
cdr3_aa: CASSQDTLRGYEQYF

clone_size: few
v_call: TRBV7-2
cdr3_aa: CASSLGREAGELFF

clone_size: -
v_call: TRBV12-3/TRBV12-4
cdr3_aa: CASRRTAGGNGELFF

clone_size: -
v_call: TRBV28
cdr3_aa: CASRSTGVATSGKREQYF

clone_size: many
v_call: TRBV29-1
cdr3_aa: CSAVPGQRDTQYF

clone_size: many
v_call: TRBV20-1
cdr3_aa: CSARVVGEETQYF

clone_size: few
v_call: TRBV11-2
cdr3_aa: CASSFGGTGNIQYF

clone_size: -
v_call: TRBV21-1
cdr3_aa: CASSSNSRYTGELFF

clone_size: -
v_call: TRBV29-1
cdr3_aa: CSVAGGPSTDTQYF

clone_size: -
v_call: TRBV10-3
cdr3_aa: CAIRFGEDTEAFF

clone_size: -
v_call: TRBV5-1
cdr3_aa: CASSPAGDTYNEQFF

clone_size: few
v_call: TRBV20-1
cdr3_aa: CSARAQGPNTEAFF

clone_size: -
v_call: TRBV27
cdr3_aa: CASSGQGGAYEQYF

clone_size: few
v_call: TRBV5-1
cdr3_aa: CASSGGGLVDEQFF

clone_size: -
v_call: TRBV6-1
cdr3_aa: CASRLAGGRNEQYF

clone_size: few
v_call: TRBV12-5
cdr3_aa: CASGFGRGTEAFF

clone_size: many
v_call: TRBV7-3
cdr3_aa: CASSSGTGALNEQFF

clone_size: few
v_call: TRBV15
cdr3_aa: CATRTDSNQPQHF

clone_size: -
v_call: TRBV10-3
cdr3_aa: CAISESYQGQTSTDTQYF

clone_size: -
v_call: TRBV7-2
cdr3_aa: CASRQGLAIDADTQYF

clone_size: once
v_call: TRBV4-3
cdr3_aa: CASSRKGTEAFF

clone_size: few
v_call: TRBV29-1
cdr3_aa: CSVVRPGGSEAFF

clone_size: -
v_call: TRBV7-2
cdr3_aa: CASSLGFLTNIQYF

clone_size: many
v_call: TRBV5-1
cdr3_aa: CASSPGLAGVAGYEQYF

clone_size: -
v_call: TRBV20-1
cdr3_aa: CSAPTGGGETQYF

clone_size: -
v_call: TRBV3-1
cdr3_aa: CASSQDPGEQYF

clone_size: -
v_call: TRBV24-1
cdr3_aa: CATGANQPQHF

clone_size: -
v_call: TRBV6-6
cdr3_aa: CASSYSATGGKEQFF

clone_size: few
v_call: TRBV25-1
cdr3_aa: CASSFRDAGELFF

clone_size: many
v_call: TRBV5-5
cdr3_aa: CASRLSTGVGGDEQYF

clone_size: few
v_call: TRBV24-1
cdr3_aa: CATSDGPSYTDTQYF

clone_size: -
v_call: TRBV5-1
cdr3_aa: CASSLANAGLNTEAFF

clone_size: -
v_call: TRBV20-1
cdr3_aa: CSASGLAGGNRAEQYF

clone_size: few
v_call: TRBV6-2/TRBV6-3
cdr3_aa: CASSYRPHESYEQYF

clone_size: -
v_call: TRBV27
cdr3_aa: CASSMGPTWADTQYF

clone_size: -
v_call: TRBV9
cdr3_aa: CASSPTDRPNSPLHF

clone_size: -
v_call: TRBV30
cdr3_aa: CVWSAGTSGAFSYEQYF

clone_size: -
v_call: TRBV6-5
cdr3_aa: CASSPGTGFNTETQYF

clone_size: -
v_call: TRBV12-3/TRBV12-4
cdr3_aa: CASSRERGRTDTQYF

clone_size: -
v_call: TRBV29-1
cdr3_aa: CSVERGVDTQYF

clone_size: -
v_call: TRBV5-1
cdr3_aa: CASSLGSAKDYEQYF

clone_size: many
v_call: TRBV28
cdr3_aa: CASIAGQGSNQPQHF